This T cell receptor beta chain is from a study of T cell responses to AZD1222 COVID-19 vaccine. Whole-study context: Investigators merged groups given second doses at roughly 4 or roughly 12 weeks. Notes on the study in general: Samples come after the peak T cell response, not at day 14.

CDR3 length: 12 amino acids. Germline V gene lookup returns CDR1 SGHTA and CDR2 FQGNSA. V was clipped by 3 bases and J by 0 bases, with 2 bases between them. Sequencing used immunoSEQ multiplex PCR; TCRdb keeps in-frame clones, though not all of them. The repertoire consists of about 120,000 clones, with approximately 90% occurring once and the leading ten covering approximately 12%. Concerning this clone itself: Its antigen is still unknown.

The genes are TRBV7-2 and TRBJ1-1; D unresolved. The specimen comprised peripheral blood, sampled on day 0 of AZD1222 vaccination. This clonotype was sampled from an adult in good health. The CDR3: CASSLVNTEAFF. In DNA form, the CDR3 reads TGTGCCAGCAGCTTGGTGAACACTGAAGCTTTCTTT.